One sample yielded the 31 T cell receptor beta chains listed below, sequenced in a study of T cells in Graves' hyperthyroidism and ophthalmopathy (dated by TCRdb to between 2018 and 2020). The method behind the library was multiplex PCR. The run used an Illumina HiSeq 2000. TCR beta CDR3 regions were amplified from RNA transcripts. For the first round of RT-PCR on the TCR CDR3, the HTBI primer set was used together with the Qiagen OneStep RT-PCR kit. TCRdb passed the public sequencing reads through fastp at Q25 and MiXCR, retaining productive beta sequences. Records with the same CDR3 protein are collapsed into one entry carrying the most frequent genes and DNA. Counted in this sample were fewer than 350,000 distinct CDR3 sequences; 15% to 20% of them appeared once. Roughly 39% of the sample lies in the top ten. Material: blood. These receptors were collected from a man aged 50-59 years with Graves' ophthalmopathy.

This clonotype was counted at least ten times. The chain is built from TRBV20-1 and TRBJ2-5, with 11 bases lining up with TRBD2. Germline V gene data show CDR1 as DFQATT and CDR2 as SNEGSKA (reference sequence). The CDR3 has 15 amino acids. V lost 5 bases and J lost 4; bases outside the gene matches: 9. CDR3 sequence reads: CSAGKLAGDVETQYF. The CDR3 DNA reads TGCAGTGCTGGCAAACTAGCGGGAGACGTAGAGACCCAGTACTTC.

There are many counts of this clonotype. This sequence joins TRBV7-8 and TRBJ2-7; 8 positions match TRBD2. In germline, CDR1 is SGHVS, CDR2 FQNEAQ. The trim removed 6 bases at V and 1 base at J, leaving 17 bases unmatched. The CDR3 consists of 18 residues. The CDR3 reads CASSSGRAGPLSSYEQYF. The CDR3 nucleotides are TGTGCCAGCAGTTCCGGGAGGGCGGGACCCTTATCTTCCTACGAGCAGTACTTC.

With regard to this clonotype: Relative to the germline gene, one junction end is altered; a read error may explain this. The gene calls are TRBV5-1 and TRBJ2-1; TRBD1 is a possible D gene (6 bases). Per germline, CDR1 SGHRS and CDR2 YFSETQ. CDR3 length equals 15 residues. CDR3 amino acids: CTSTRRGAEHNEQFF. The CDR3 DNA follows: TGCACCAGCACACGCAGGGGCGCCGAGCACAATGAGCAGTTCTTC. The full variable domain, in which reference TRBV5-1 and TRBJ2-1 provide the parts outside the CDR3, is KAGVTQTPRYLIKTRGQQVTLSCSPISGHRSVSWYQQTPGQGLQFLFEYFSETQRNKGNFPGRFSGRQFSNSRSEMNVSTLELGDSALYLCTSTRRGAEHNEQFFGPGTRLTVL.

This clonotype was found many times. The chain has TRBV2 and TRBJ2-5, with TRBD2 identical over 9 bases. V shed 4 bases, J shed 4 bases, and the junction held 7 bases outside the gene matches. CDR1 and CDR2 from the germline V gene are SNHLY and FYNNEI. The CDR3 is 15 residues long. Here the CDR3 reads CASSGRAGGSETQYF. The CDR3 DNA is TGTGCCAGCAGTGGACGAGCGGGAGGATCAGAGACCCAGTACTTC.

At least ten counts were recorded for this clonotype. CDR3 DNA: TGTGCCACCAGTCTTTTTGCGGGCGGGGGCACAGATACGCAGTATTTT. Its protein product is CATSLFAGGGTDTQYF. V is TRBV24-1 and J is TRBJ2-3; perhaps TRBD2 as D (6 bases). The CDR3 length is 16 residues. The V end was cut by 6 bases, the J end by 1 base, with 16 bases between. The germline V gene has CDR1 KGHDR and CDR2 SFDVKD.

The chain links TRBV11-2 to TRBJ1-2; no firm D call. The V gene lost 5 bases and the J gene lost 2 bases, with 12 bases spanning the gap. This CDR3 is 14 amino acids long. Germline assignment: CDR1 SGHAT and CDR2 FQNNGV. CDR3 sequence (DNA): TGTGCCAGCAGCGTAAGCGACGGAAACTATGGCTACACCTTC. It translates to CASSVSDGNYGYTF.

This clonotype was seen only a few times. This sequence joins TRBV6-1 and TRBJ1-5; D gene ambiguous. V was shortened by 8 bases and J by 11 bases, with 16 bases between the two germline ends. CDR1 is MNHNS, CDR2 SASEGT, per germline. The CDR3 runs 12 residues. DNA of the CDR3: TGTGCCAGCTGGGGTGGTATTGGGGCCCAGCATTTT. It is translated as CASWGGIGAQHF.

The chain has TRBV19 and TRBJ2-3, with no clear D. From germline, CDR1 is LNHDA and CDR2 SQIVND (reference sequence). V was trimmed by 5 bases and J by 1 base, leaving 7 bases between them. The CDR3 spans 13 residues. CDR3 bases: TGTGCCAGTAGTTGGCAGGGCACAGATACGCAGTATTTT. Its protein is CASSWQGTDTQYF.

This clonotype turned up a few times. The chain couples TRBV6-1 to TRBJ2-2; TRBD1 matches 9 bases. Germline CDR1 is MNHNS and CDR2 is SASEGT. The V and J ends lost 5 bases and 9 bases, in that order; junction bases with no gene match: 10. The CDR3 has 15 residues. CDR3 bases: TGTGCCAGCAGTCCAGGGGGGACAGGGCGACGGGAGCTGTTTTTT. It encodes CASSPGGTGRRELFF.

This clonotype has more than one count but fewer than ten. The genes are TRBV5-1 and TRBJ2-7; TRBD1 or TRBD2 may be the D gene (5 bases each). The V end was cut by 3 bases, the J end by 4 bases, with 14 bases between. In germline, CDR1 is SGHRS, CDR2 YFSETQ. The CDR3 is made up of 14 amino acids. For the CDR3, the DNA is TGCGCCAGCAGCTCGGGACGGTCTCCTTACGAGCAGTACTTC. This gives the protein CASSSGRSPYEQYF.

This clonotype was found once. A single base separates this from a much larger clone, so it may be a read error. V usage is TRBV28 and J usage is TRBJ1-3; D uncertain. Germline CDR1 reads MDHEN; CDR2 reads SYDVKM. This CDR3 has 14 residues. Deletions cut 4 bases from V and 4 bases from J, with 11 bases between. In DNA form, the CDR3 reads TGTGCCAGCAGTTCAGACGGACGCGGAAACACCATATATTTT. Translated: CASSSDGRGNTIYF.

This clonotype was counted only a few times. The chain links TRBV6-5 to TRBJ1-3, with 7 positions matching TRBD1. CDR1 and CDR2 (germline): MNHEY, SVGAGI. CDR3 size: 18 residues. After removal of 1 base from V and 2 bases from J, the junction contained 11 bases not matched to a gene. CDR3: CASSYFPQVQGTGNTIYF. The CDR3, as DNA: TGTGCCAGCAGTTACTTCCCACAAGTACAGGGGACTGGAAACACCATATATTTT.

This chain uses TRBV15 with TRBJ2-1; tentatively, D is TRBD1 (6 bases). There are 15 residues in the CDR3. Trimming left V 3 bases short and J 2 bases short, with 11 bases between. Germline CDR1 is LNHNV and CDR2 is YYDKDF (reference sequence). CDR3 in amino acids: CATSSTGYPYNEQFF. CDR3 nucleotides: TGTGCCACCAGCAGTACAGGGTACCCCTACAATGAGCAGTTCTTC.

This clonotype was seen repeatedly, ten times or more. The CDR3 region is CASSLWEGGAGNEQFF. CDR3 sequence (DNA): TGTGCCAGCAGCTTATGGGAAGGGGGAGCTGGCAATGAGCAGTTCTTC. The rearrangement joins TRBV7-3 to TRBJ2-1; a possible D gene is TRBD1 (6 bases). CDR3 length: 16 amino acids. Trimming removed 2 bases at V and 6 bases at J, with 17 bases between. CDR1 is SGHTA and CDR2 is FQGTGA in the germline V gene.

A remark on this clonotype: Likely a read error: the CDR3 ends without its conserved phenylalanine or tryptophan. The chain has TRBV7-9 and TRBJ1-5, with D possibly TRBD1 on 5 matching bases. The V gene's germline CDR1 is SEHNR and CDR2 FQNEAQ (reference sequence). This CDR3 region has 12 residues. The CDR3 sequence is CAGSYGAQPQHL. CDR3 DNA: TGTGCCGGCAGCTATGGGGCGCAGCCCCAGCATCTT.

This clonotype was observed at least ten times. The V gene is TRBV27, the J gene TRBJ2-1; no firm D call. Germline CDR1 MNHEY, CDR2 SMNVEV (reference sequence). This CDR3 comprises 14 residues. Trimming left V 4 bases short and J 1 base short, with 8 bases between. The CDR3 bases are TGTGCCAGCAGTTCCAGCCATTCCTACAATGAGCAGTTCTTC. Its protein is CASSSSHSYNEQFF.

This clonotype was counted at least ten times. The V gene is TRBV18, the J gene TRBJ2-1; 16 bases line up with TRBD2. J was trimmed by 2 bases and V by 0 bases; bases with no gene match: 4. From germline, CDR1 is KGHSH and CDR2 LQKENI. The CDR3 contains 19 residues. The CDR3 sequence is CASSPPGLAGGSPYNEQFF. The CDR3 bases are TGTGCCAGCTCACCACCGGGACTAGCGGGAGGGAGCCCCTACAATGAGCAGTTCTTC.

In this sample, this clonotype turned up a few times. This chain uses TRBV19 with TRBJ2-6; TRBD1 matches at 8 bases. The CDR3 loop spans 17 amino acids. J was trimmed by 4 bases and V by 4 bases; bases with no gene match: 9. CDR1 LNHDA and CDR2 SQIVND come from the germline V gene (reference sequence). The CDR3 spells CASSKDRVSVGANVLTF. As DNA, the CDR3 is TGTGCCAGTAGTAAGGACAGGGTCTCGGTAGGGGCCAACGTCCTGACTTTC.

This clonotype was detected ten times or more. V usage is TRBV28 and J usage is TRBJ2-7, with D unresolved. There are 14 residues in the CDR3. From germline, CDR1 is MDHEN and CDR2 SYDVKM. V lost 6 bases, J lost 5 bases, and 17 bases lay in between. This CDR3 reads CASSLGFSRDEQYF. In nucleotides, the CDR3 is TGTGCCAGCAGCCTTGGGTTCAGTCGGGACGAGCAGTACTTC.

The CDR3 DNA follows: TGTGCCAGCTCACCCGACACCAGCTCTGGAAACACCATATATTTT. Translation: CASSPDTSSGNTIYF. The chain joins TRBV18 to TRBJ1-3; D remains ambiguous. Trimming shortened V by 3 bases and J by 0 bases, and 9 bases separated the two germline ends. Per the germline V gene, CDR1 is KGHSH and CDR2 is LQKENI. This CDR3 region has 15 residues.

This clonotype occurred a few times. The chain carries TRBV12-3 or TRBV12-4 and TRBJ2-3; D call uncertain. The CDR3 sequence is 13 residues long. V was trimmed by 5 bases and J by 6 bases, leaving 12 bases between them. The CDR3 DNA reads as TGTGCCAGCAGTGTTACCAGACGGGATACGCAGTATTTT. Translation: CASSVTRRDTQYF.

This clonotype was picked up a small number of times. The chain combines TRBV20-1 with TRBJ2-5; no firm D call. Trimming took off 3 bases at V and 3 bases at J, with 5 bases between the two ends. The CDR3 spans 11 residues. Germline loops: CDR1 DFQATT, CDR2 SNEGSKA (reference sequence). CDR3 protein: CSARVKETQYF. The DNA of the CDR3 is TGCAGTGCTAGGGTCAAAGAGACCCAGTACTTC.

This clonotype was seen ten or more times. The gene calls are TRBV9 and TRBJ2-5; tentatively, D is TRBD2 (5 bases). Germline-derived CDR1 and CDR2 are SGDLS and YYNGEE. The ends were cut back, 4 bases at V and 2 bases at J, with 18 bases in the middle. The CDR3 extends over 16 amino acids. CDR3 DNA: TGTGCCAGCAGCCGCTTCGGGGAGCGGAGACAAGAGACCCAGTACTTC. Its translation: CASSRFGERRQETQYF.

The CDR3 DNA is TGTGCCAGCAGCCCCCCCCGAGACTCCTACAATGAGCAGTTCTTC. It translates to CASSPPRDSYNEQFF. The J gene is TRBJ2-1, the V gene TRBV2; unclear D gene. The ends were cut back, 6 bases at V and 0 bases at J, with 12 bases in the middle. CDR1 is SNHLY, CDR2 FYNNEI, per germline. The CDR3 spans 15 residues.

The sample holds many counts of this clonotype. The chain links TRBV29-1 to TRBJ1-1; 10 nucleotides match TRBD1. The germline CDR1 and CDR2 sequences are SQVTM and ANQGSEA. The CDR3 runs 15 residues. V lost 3 bases and J lost 0; bases outside the gene matches: 4. The DNA for the CDR3 is TGCAGCGTTGACCAGGGACAGGGGATGAACACTGAAGCTTTCTTT. Its protein is CSVDQGQGMNTEAFF.

The sample holds many counts of this clonotype. The chain combines TRBV30 with TRBJ2-5; tentatively, D is TRBD2 (5 bases). The CDR3 has 12 residues. V was shortened by 1 base and J by 7 bases, with 10 bases between the two germline ends. The germline V gene encodes CDR1 GTSNPN and CDR2 SVGIG (reference sequence). CDR3: CAWSDLRGTQYF. The CDR3 DNA reads TGTGCCTGGAGTGACCTACGGGGGACCCAGTACTTC.

The sample holds a few counts of this clonotype. The chain recombines TRBV14 with TRBJ2-4; D possibly corresponds to TRBD1 (5 bases). CDR1 and CDR2 (germline): SGHDN, FVKESK. The CDR3 covers 16 residues. Deletions cut 7 bases from V and 0 bases from J, with 16 bases between. This CDR3 reads CASNLGPEGAKNIQYF. DNA for the CDR3: TGTGCCAGCAACTTGGGGCCCGAAGGAGCCAAAAACATTCAGTACTTC. Complete variable domain (other parts from reference TRBV14 and TRBJ2-4): EAGVTQFPSHSVIEKGQTVTLRCDPISGHDNLYWYRRVMGKEIKFLLHFVKESKQDESGMPNNRFLAERTGGTYSTLKVQPAELEDSGVYFCASNLGPEGAKNIQYFGAGTRLSVL.

Many counts were recorded for this clonotype. The chain employs TRBV6-1 and TRBJ1-4, with D unclear. With 5 bases removed from V and 0 bases from J, the gap between germline ends came to 7 bases. CDR1 and CDR2 from the germline V gene are MNHNS and SASEGT. The CDR3 sequence is 14 residues long. DNA for the CDR3: TGTGCCAGCAGTTTATCAGCAACTAATGAAAAACTGTTTTTT. It translates to CASSLSATNEKLFF.

The chain is built from TRBV11-2 and TRBJ2-1; 16 bases map to TRBD2. The ends lost 7 bases at V and 0 bases at J; junction bases unmatched: 9. The CDR3 has 19 residues. CDR1 SGHAT and CDR2 FQNNGV come from the germline V gene. The CDR3, as DNA: TGTGCCAGCATCAAGGGACTAGCGGGAGGGCGGAGCTCCTACAATGAGCAGTTCTTC. Protein: CASIKGLAGGRSSYNEQFF.

This clonotype has more than one count but fewer than ten. V gene TRBV18 combines with J gene TRBJ1-6, with unresolved D. The CDR3 is 15 residues long. Germline V lookup: CDR1 KGHSH, CDR2 LQKENI. V lost 2 bases to trimming and J lost 4 bases, with 9 bases between them. DNA for the CDR3: TGTGCCAGCTCACCAGGAACAGCTTATAATTCACCCCTCCACTTT. Its protein is CASSPGTAYNSPLHF.

This clonotype came up many times. This sequence joins TRBV2 and TRBJ1-5; D call uncertain. Germline CDR1 and CDR2: SNHLY and FYNNEI. Trimming removed 4 bases from V and 4 bases from J, with 11 bases in between. The CDR3 covers 14 residues. CDR3 coding DNA: TGTGCCAGCAGTGGACAAGTCGGAAATCAGCCCCAGCATTTT. This encodes CASSGQVGNQPQHF.